Given below is one TCR beta chain in context. This clonotype was seen more than once but under ten times. Its antigen remains undetermined. No base-level quality is on record; no much larger clone is a single base apart. The instrument given in TCRdb is Illumina HiSeq 2500. TCR beta libraries were prepared by quantitative 5'-RACE with molecular barcodes. Processing in the source paper ran as follows. A new computational method, built on a probabilistic model of VDJ rearrangement, was used to identify disease-linked TCR variants. TCRdb applied fastp at Q25 and MiXCR to the public reads, then kept only in-frame beta chains. Rows are combined by CDR3 protein, so each entry shows the most common genes and DNA. The V and J calls reflect TCRdb's pipeline rather than the authors' work. Counted in this sample were about 450,000 distinct CDR3 sequences; more than 25% of them appeared once. The ten top clones hold 0.89% of the sample.

The data derive from a study of CD8 T cells in ankylosing spondylitis (TCRdb year 2017). Study-level background: T cell receptor beta repertoires were profiled in healthy donors and ankylosing spondylitis patients so that disease-linked TCR variants could be found. The whole study cohort included about a hundred healthy donors and 20 to 30 ankylosing spondylitis patients. Peripheral blood samples were taken, and synovial fluid was additionally collected from ankylosing spondylitis patients. Study-wide findings and limitations: Blood from ankylosing spondylitis patients appeared to be characterized by a TCR beta motif made up of under ten highly homologous amino acid variants. The disease-linked clones were reported as significantly enriched in matched synovial fluid samples from ankylosing spondylitis patients. In peripheral blood, the disease-linked clones were found at relatively low frequencies and had a CD8+ phenotype. Some motif variants were previously reported in synovial fluid and blood of reactive arthritis patients, suggesting common disease-initiation mechanisms.

CDR1 SEHNR and CDR2 FQNEAQ are derived from the germline V gene (reference sequence). The CDR3 measures 14 amino acids from cysteine to phenylalanine. The only DNA kept is the CDR3, 42 bases in frame from the first base. A distance of 5 bases separates the germline ends of V and J, which lose 1 base and 1 base respectively. The sample consisted of blood, either unsorted or a sorted T cell fraction (not recorded which). This chain joins TRBV7-9 to TRBJ1-3; the D gene cannot be resolved reliably. This receptor was identified in a male donor with ankylosing spondylitis. The bases read TGTGCCAGCAGCTTAGACGTTTCTGGAAACACCATATATTTT. It translates as CASSLDVSGNTIYF.